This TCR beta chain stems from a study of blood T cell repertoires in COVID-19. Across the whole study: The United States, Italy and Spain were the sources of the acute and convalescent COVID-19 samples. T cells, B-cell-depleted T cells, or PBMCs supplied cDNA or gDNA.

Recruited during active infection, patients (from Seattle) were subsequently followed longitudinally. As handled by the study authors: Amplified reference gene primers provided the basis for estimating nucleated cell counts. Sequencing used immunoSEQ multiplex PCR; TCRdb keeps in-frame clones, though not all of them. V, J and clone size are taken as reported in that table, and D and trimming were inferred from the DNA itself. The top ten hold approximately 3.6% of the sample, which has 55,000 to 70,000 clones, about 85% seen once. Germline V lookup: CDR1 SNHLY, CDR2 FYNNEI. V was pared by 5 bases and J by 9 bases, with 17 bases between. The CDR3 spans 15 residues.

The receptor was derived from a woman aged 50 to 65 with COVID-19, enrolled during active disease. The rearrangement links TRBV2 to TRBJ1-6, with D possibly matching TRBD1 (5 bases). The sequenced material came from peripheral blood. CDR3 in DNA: TGTGCCAGCAGTCTGGACACCCCGGTCGGTTCACCCCTCCACTTT. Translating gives CASSLDTPVGSPLHF.